The 5 T cell receptor beta chains below come from one sample, sequenced in a study of cytomegalovirus exposure and HLA in healthy donors (dated by TCRdb to 2016 to 2017). Receptors were amplified or captured by the immunoSEQ multiplex PCR assay. A mixture of 60 forward primers for TCR Vbeta segments and 13 reverse primers for TCR Jbeta segments was used in the multiplex PCR. TCRdb carries this immuneACCESS record with in-frame sequences only. Its versions omit some clonotypes, under half of them owing to an unresolved V gene in the studies checked, with the rest unexplained. The sample contains about 120,000 clones, around 79% of them found a single time. The ten largest make up about 3.3% of the sample. The sample was PBMCs. These receptor sequences come from a woman in her twenties or thirties in good health and CMV-seropositive.

This rearrangement joins TRBV5-6 to TRBJ2-7; D is perhaps TRBD1 (6 bases). The germline V gene has CDR1 SGHDT and CDR2 YYEEEE. With 1 base removed from V and 4 bases from J, the gap between germline ends came to 21 bases. This CDR3 spans 17 amino acids. The CDR3 bases are TGTGCCAGCAGCTTGCGTAAGGTGGGCAGGGGACCATACGAGCAGTACTTC. Protein product: CASSLRKVGRGPYEQYF.

V gene TRBV28 combines with J gene TRBJ2-5, with 7 bases lining up with TRBD2. The CDR3 has 14 amino acids. Trimming cost V 5 bases and J 4 bases; bases outside gene matches: 7. The germline V gene has CDR1 MDHEN and CDR2 SYDVKM. In nucleotides, the CDR3 is TGTGCCAGCAGTCCCCGGACTAGGCGAGAGACCCAGTACTTC. This encodes CASSPRTRRETQYF.

A few counts support this clone. The chain employs TRBV29-1 and TRBJ1-1; 7 bases line up with TRBD1. The CDR3 sequence is 11 residues long. CDR1 and CDR2 (germline): SQVTM, ANQGSEA. The V and J ends lost 4 bases and 8 bases, in that order; junction bases with no gene match: 4. The CDR3 loop is CSVADRAEAFF. The CDR3 DNA reads TGCAGCGTTGCTGACAGGGCCGAAGCTTTCTTT.

This sequence joins TRBV4-1 and TRBJ2-5; TRBD1 agrees at 7 bases. Germline trimming cut 1 base from V and 4 bases from J; bases unmatched to any gene: 3. Germline-derived CDR1 and CDR2 are MGHRA and YSYEKL. The CDR3 totals 14 residues. CDR3 nucleotides: TGCGCCAGCAGCCAAGCCGAGGGGGCAGAGACCCAGTACTTC. Translating it yields CASSQAEGAETQYF.

CDR3 sequence reads: CASSVAVMDTQYF. The DNA for the CDR3 is TGTGCCAGCAGCGTAGCGGTTATGGATACGCAGTATTTT. This chain joins TRBV9 and TRBJ2-3; no clear D gene. Trimming took off 0 bases at V and 6 bases at J, with 8 bases between the two ends. Germline assignment: CDR1 SGDLS and CDR2 YYNGEE. The CDR3 spans 13 residues.